This T cell receptor beta chain was sequenced for a study of neurological immune-mediated disorders. Overall study: Multiple sclerosis patients (n of about 34) included some 30 with relapsing-remitting and 3 with secondary progressive disease.

Unsorted libraries were generated from 2 million PBMCs held at -80 degrees C. Synthesis of cDNA was carried out by template-switch 5'RACE. The reaction used 10-nucleotide random UMIs. TCRdb re-analysed the 5' RACE reads in MiXCR, keeping a single row per CDR3 protein. In the table there are 54,000 or so distinct CDR3 sequences, 3% to 4.5% of which are singletons. Findings and limits, study-wide: Phylogenetic grouping assigned the repertoires of 18 of 34 multiple sclerosis patients to one related-CDR3 cluster, which constitutes a possible signature.

This clonotype occurred many times. Its antigen is undetermined. The specimen sequenced was PBMCs. The receptor's source is a man aged 55-75 years with multiple sclerosis.

In DNA, the CDR3 is TGTGCCAGCAGCCCCCGGGGCCTCTCTGGAAACACCATATATTTT. This codes for CASSPRGLSGNTIYF. The chain links TRBV12-3 or TRBV12-4 to TRBJ1-3; a weak D match, TRBD1 (5 bases). V shed 6 bases and J shed 0 bases, with 12 bases lying between them. The CDR3 runs to 15 residues.